This TCR beta chain was sequenced during a study of blood T cell repertoires in COVID-19. The assay was immunoSEQ multiplex PCR, and TCRdb's table has in-frame clones only and misses some. This repertoire shows approximately 77,000 clones, 80% found once; its top ten account for around 4.8%. The V gene lost 5 bases and the J gene lost 2 bases, with 11 bases spanning the gap. Germline V gene lookup returns CDR1 PRHDT and CDR2 FYEKMQ (reference sequence). The CDR3 sequence is 14 residues long. This TCR came from a woman aged 70 to 79 with acute or convalescent COVID-19. Material for sequencing was peripheral blood. The V and J genes are TRBV13 and TRBJ2-3; possible D gene TRBD2, 5 bases. The CDR3 DNA reads as TGTGCCAGCAGCCTAGCTAGAGACACAGATACGCAGTATTTT. Its translation: CASSLARDTDTQYF.